This TCR beta chain was retrieved from a study of T cell responses to AZD1222 COVID-19 vaccine. Findings and limits, study-wide: There were mostly white British donors and more females than males, and clonal diversity was possibly underestimated. The study identified only five or six AZD1222 recipients as seropositive at baseline.

To note about this clone: Its specificity is unknown.

Germline loops: CDR1 SNHLY, CDR2 FYNNEI. The CDR3 runs to 14 residues. Trimming stripped 3 bases from V and 3 bases from J, with 9 bases between. Sequencing used immunoSEQ multiplex PCR; TCRdb keeps in-frame clones, though not all of them. In the table there are roughly 150,000 clones, around nine tenths of which are singletons. The specimen was peripheral blood, collected on day 0 of AZD1222 vaccination. This clonotype originated in an adult in good health. V is TRBV2 and J is TRBJ1-5, with D hard to call. The CDR3 loop reads CASSDSSDNQPQHF. CDR3 nucleotides: TGTGCCAGCAGTGATTCCAGTGACAATCAGCCCCAGCATTTT.